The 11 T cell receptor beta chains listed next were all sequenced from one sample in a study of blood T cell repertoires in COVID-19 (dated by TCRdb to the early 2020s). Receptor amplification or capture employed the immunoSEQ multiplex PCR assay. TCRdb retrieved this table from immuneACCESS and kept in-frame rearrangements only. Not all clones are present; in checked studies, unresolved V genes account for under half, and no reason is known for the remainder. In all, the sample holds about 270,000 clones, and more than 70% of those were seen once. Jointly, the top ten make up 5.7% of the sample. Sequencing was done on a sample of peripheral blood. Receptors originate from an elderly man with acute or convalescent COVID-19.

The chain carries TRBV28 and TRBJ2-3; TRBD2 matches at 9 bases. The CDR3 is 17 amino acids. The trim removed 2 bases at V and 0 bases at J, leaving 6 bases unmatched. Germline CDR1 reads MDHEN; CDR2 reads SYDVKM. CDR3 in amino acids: CASSLKLAGSSTDTQYF. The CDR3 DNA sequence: TGTGCCAGCAGTTTAAAGCTAGCGGGATCTAGCACAGATACGCAGTATTTT.

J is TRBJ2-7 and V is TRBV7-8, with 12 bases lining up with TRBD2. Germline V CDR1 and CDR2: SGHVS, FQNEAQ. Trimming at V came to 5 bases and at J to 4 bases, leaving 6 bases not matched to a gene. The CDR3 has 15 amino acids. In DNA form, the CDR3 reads TGTGCCAGCAGCCCTCTAGCGGGGGGGTCGTACGAGCAGTACTTC. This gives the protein CASSPLAGGSYEQYF.

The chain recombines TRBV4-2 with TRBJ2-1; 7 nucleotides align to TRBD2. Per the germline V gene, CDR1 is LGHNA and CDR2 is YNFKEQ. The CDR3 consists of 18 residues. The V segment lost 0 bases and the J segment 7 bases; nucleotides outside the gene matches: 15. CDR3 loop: CASSQDRLPAGSGNEQFF. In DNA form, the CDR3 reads TGTGCCAGCAGCCAAGATCGGCTTCCAGCGGGAAGTGGGAATGAGCAGTTCTTC.

The CDR3 loop is CASSSRTVYNEQFF. DNA for the CDR3: TGTGCCAGCAGCTCCCGGACAGTCTACAATGAGCAGTTCTTC. The chain recombines TRBV13 with TRBJ2-1; maybe TRBD1 (6 bases). The CDR3 extends over 14 amino acids. The germline gives CDR1 PRHDT, CDR2 FYEKMQ (reference sequence). Trimming removed 4 bases at V and 3 bases at J, with 10 bases between. Looking up the rest from reference TRBV13 and TRBJ2-1 gives the full variable domain: AAGVIQSPRHLIKEKRETATLKCYPIPRHDTVYWYQQGPGQDPQFLISFYEKMQSDKGSIPDRFSAQQFSDYHSELNMSSLELGDSALYFCASSSRTVYNEQFFGPGTRLTVL.

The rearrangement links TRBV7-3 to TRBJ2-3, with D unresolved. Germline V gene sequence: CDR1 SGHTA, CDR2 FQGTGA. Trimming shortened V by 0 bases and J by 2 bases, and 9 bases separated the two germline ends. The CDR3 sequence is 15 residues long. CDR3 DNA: TGTGCCAGCAGCTTAACGAGGTCAAACACAGATACGCAGTATTTT. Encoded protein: CASSLTRSNTDTQYF.

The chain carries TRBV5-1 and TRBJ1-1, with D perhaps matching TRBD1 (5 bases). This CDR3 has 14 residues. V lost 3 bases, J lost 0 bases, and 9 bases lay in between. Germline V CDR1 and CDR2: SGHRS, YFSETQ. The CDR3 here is CASSWGPMNTEAFF. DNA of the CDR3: TGCGCCAGCAGCTGGGGCCCGATGAACACTGAAGCTTTCTTT.

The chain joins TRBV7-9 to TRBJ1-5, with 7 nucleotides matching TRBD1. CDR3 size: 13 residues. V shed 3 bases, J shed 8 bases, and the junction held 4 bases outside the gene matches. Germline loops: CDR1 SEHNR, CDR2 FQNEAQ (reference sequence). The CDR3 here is CASSFDRVEPQHF. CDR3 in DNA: TGTGCCAGCAGCTTTGACAGGGTTGAGCCCCAGCATTTT. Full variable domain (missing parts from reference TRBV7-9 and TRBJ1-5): DTGVSQNPRHKITKRGQNVTFRCDPISEHNRLYWYRQTLGQGPEFLTYFQNEAQLEKSRLLSDRFSAERPKGSFSTLEIQRTEQGDSAMYLCASSFDRVEPQHFGDGTRLSIL.

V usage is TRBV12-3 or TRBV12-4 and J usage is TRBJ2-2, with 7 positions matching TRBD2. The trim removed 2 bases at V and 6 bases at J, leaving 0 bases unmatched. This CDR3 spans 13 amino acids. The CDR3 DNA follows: TGTGCCAGCAGTTTACGGGGGGCCGGGGAGCTGTTTTTT. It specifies CASSLRGAGELFF.

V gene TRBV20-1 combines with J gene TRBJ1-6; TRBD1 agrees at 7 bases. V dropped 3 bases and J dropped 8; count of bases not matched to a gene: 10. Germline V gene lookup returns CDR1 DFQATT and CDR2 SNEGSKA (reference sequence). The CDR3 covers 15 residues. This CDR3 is CSASSRQGTDSPLHF. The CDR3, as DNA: TGCAGTGCTAGTTCCCGACAGGGTACTGATTCACCCCTCCACTTT.

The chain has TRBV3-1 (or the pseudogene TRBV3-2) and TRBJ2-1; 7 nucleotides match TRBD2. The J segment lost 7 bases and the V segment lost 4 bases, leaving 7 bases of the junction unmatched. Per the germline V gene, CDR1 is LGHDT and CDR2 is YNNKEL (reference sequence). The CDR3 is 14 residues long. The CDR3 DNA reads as TGTGCCAGCAGCCGGGGACTAAATGGTAATGAGCAGTTCTTC. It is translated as CASSRGLNGNEQFF.

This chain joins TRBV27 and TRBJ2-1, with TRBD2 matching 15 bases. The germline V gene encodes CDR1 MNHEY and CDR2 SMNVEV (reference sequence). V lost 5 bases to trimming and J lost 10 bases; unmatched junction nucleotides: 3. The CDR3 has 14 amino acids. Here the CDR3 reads CASSEGLAGGEQFF. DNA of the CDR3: TGTGCCAGCAGTGAGGGACTAGCGGGGGGCGAGCAGTTCTTC.